This TCR beta chain was identified during a study of naive and memory T cell subsets. Study-wide findings and caveats: Naive repertoires, especially CD8, held a few larger clonotypes, possibly memory cells re-expressing CD45RA.

An equimolar mix of two oligonucleotides served as the beta constant-region primer for TRBC1 and TRBC2. Four rounds of PCR amplified the ligated cDNA using nested alpha and beta constant-region primers plus SP2. TCRdb analysed the UMI-ligation and nested PCR reads with MiXCR anew, one entry per CDR3 protein. The sample carries roughly 83,000 distinct CDR3 sequences, approximately 11% recorded once. This clonotype was observed a handful of times. What it recognizes is unknown. There are 14 residues in the CDR3. After removal of 4 bases from V and 5 bases from J, the junction contained 5 bases not matched to a gene.

This sequence was found in a human donor in good health. Sequenced: naive CD4+ T cells from blood. This sequence joins TRBV12-3 or TRBV12-4 and TRBJ1-5, with TRBD1 identical over 7 bases. This chain's CDR3 is CASSSGGLYQPQHF. As DNA, the CDR3 is TGTGCCAGCAGTTCAGGGGGTCTGTATCAGCCCCAGCATTTT.